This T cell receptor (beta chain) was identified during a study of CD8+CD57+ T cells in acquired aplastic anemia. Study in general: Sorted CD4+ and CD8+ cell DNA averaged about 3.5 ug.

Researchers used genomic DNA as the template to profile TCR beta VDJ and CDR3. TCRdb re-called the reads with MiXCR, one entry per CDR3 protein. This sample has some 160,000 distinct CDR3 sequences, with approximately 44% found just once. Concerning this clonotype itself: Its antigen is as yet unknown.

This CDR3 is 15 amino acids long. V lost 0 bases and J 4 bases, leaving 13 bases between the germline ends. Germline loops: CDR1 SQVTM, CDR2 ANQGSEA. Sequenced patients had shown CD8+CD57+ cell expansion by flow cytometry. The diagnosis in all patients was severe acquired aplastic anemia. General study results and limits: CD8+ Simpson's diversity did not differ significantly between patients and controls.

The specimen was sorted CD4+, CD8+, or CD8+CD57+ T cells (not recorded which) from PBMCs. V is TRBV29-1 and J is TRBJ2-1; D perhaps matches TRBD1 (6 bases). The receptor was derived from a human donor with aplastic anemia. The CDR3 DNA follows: TGCAGCGTTGAAGATCAGGGGACAAATTACAATGAGCAGTTCTTC. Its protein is CSVEDQGTNYNEQFF.